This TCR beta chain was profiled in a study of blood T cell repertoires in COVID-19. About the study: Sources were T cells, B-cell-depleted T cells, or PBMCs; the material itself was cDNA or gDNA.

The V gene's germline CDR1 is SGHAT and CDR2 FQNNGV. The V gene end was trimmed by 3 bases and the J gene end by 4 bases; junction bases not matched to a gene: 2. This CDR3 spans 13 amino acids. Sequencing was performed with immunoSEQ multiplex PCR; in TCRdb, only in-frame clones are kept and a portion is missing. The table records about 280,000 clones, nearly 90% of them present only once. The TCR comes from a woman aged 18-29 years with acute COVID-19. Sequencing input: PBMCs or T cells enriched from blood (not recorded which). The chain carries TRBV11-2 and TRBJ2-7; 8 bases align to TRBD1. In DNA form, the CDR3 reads TGTGCCAGCAGCTTCCAGGGGGCATACGAGCAGTACTTC. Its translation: CASSFQGAYEQYF.